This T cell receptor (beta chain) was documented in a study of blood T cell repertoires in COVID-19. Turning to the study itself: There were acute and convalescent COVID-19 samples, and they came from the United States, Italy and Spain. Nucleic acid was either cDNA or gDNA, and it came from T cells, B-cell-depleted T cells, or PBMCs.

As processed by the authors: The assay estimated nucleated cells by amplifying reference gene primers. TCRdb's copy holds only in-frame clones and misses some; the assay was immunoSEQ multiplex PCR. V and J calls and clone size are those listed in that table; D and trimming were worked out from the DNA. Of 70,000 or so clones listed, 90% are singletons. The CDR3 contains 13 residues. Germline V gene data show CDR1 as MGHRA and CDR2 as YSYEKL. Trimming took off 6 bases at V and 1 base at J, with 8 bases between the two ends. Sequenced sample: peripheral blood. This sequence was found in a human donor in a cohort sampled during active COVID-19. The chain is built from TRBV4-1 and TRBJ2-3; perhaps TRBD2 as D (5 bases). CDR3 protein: CASRSSGTDTQYF. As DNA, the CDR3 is TGCGCCAGCAGGAGTAGCGGCACAGATACGCAGTATTTT.